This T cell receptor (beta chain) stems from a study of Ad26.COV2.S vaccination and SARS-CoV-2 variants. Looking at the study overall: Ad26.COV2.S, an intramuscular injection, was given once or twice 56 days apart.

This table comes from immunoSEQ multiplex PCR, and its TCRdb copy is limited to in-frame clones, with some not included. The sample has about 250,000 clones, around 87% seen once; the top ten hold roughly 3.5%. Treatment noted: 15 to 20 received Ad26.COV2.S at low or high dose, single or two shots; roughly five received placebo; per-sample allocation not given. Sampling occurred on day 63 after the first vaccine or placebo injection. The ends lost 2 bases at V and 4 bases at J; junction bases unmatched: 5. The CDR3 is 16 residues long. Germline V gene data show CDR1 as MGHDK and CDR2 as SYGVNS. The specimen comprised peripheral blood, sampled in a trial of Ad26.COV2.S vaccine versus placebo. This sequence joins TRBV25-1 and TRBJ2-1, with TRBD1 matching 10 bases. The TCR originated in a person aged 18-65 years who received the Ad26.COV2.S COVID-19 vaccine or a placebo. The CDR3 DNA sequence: TGTGCCAGCAGTGAAATCTGGACAGGGGGATACAATGAGCAGTTCTTC. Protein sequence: CASSEIWTGGYNEQFF.